This TCR beta chain was captured in a study of T cell responses to AZD1222 COVID-19 vaccine. As for the study in general: Timing groups of about 4 and about 12 weeks for second doses were pooled. Whole-study results and caveats: Vaccine-associated CD4 TCRs ranged over spike, dominating at 160-218 and 743-854. Most donors were white British, females outnumbered males, and clonal diversity was possibly underestimated. Within unmutated variant regions lay the reported targets of nearly half of spike-specific TCRs.

CDR3 length: 14 residues. Germline V lookup: CDR1 SGHTA, CDR2 FQGNSA. The V gene lost 6 bases and the J gene lost 0 bases, with 8 bases spanning the gap. A note on this clone: Its antigen is not known.

Here immunoSEQ multiplex PCR was the method, and the copy in TCRdb shows in-frame clones only, minus some. Of about 150,000 clones in the sample, around nine tenths were seen once. The TCR sequence derives from an adult in good health. Sequencing used peripheral blood, obtained on day 0 of AZD1222 vaccination. The genes are TRBV7-2 and TRBJ2-2; perhaps D is TRBD1 or TRBD2 (6 bases each). CDR3 residues: CASRGGPNTGELFF. In DNA, the CDR3 is TGTGCCAGCAGGGGGGGCCCGAACACCGGGGAGCTGTTTTTT.